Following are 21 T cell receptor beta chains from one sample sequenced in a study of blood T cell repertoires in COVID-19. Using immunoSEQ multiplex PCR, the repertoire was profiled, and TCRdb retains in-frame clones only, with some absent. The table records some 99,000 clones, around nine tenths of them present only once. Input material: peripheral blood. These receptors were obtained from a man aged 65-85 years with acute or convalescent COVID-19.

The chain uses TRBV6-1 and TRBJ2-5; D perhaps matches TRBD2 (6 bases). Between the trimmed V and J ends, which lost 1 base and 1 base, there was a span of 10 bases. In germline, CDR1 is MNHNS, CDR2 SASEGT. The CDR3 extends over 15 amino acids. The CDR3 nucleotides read TGTGCCAGCAGTGAAGGGGGACTTATCCAAGAGACCCAGTACTTC. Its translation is CASSEGGLIQETQYF.

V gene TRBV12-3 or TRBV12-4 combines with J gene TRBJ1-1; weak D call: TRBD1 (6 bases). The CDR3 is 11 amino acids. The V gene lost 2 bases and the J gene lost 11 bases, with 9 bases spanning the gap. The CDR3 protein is CASSLRDKAFF. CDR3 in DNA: TGTGCCAGCAGTTTAAGGGACAAGGCTTTCTTT.

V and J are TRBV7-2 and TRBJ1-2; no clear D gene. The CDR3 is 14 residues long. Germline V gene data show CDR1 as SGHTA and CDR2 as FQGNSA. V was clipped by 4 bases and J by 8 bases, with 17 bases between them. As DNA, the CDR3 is TGTGCCAGCAGCTCCCTGGCAGCGAGAGGAGGCTACACCTTC. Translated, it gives CASSSLAARGGYTF.

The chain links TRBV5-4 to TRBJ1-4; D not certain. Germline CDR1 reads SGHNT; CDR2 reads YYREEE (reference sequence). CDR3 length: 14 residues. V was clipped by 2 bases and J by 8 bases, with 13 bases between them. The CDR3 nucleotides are TGTGCCAGCAGCTTTAGCTCGGCGGGGGAAAAACTGTTTTTT. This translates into CASSFSSAGEKLFF.

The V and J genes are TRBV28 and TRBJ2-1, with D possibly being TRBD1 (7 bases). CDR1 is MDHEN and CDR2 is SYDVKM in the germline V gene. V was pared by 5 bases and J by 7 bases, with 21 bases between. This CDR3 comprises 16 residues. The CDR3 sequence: CASSKKPATGRNEQFF. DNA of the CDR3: TGTGCCAGCAGTAAAAAGCCCGCGACAGGGAGGAATGAGCAGTTCTTC.

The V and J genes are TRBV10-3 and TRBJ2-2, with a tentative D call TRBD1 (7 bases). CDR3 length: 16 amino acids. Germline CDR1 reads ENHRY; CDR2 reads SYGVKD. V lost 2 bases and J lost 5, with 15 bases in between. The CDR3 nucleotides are TGTGCCATCAGTGAGAAACGGACAGGAGGGACCGGGGAGCTGTTTTTT. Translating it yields CAISEKRTGGTGELFF.

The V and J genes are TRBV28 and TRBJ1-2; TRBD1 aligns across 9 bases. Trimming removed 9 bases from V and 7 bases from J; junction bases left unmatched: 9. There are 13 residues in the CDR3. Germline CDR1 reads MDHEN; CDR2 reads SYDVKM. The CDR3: CASTGTGYSGYTF. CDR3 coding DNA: TGTGCCAGTACCGGGACAGGGTACAGTGGCTACACCTTC.

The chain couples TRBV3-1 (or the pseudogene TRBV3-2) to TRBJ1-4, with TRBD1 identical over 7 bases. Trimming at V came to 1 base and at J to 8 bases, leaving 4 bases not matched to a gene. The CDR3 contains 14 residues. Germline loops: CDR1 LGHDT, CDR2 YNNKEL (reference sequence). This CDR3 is CASSQGQGEEKLFF. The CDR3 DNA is TGTGCCAGCAGCCAAGGACAGGGCGAGGAAAAACTGTTTTTT.

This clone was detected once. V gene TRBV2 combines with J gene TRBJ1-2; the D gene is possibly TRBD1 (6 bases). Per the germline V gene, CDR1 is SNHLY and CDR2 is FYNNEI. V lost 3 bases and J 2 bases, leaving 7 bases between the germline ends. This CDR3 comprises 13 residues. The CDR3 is CASSDQGNYGYTF. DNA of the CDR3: TGTGCCAGCAGTGATCAGGGGAACTATGGCTACACCTTC.

The CDR3 spells CASSLRVAGGGNEQFF. The CDR3, as DNA: TGTGCCAGCAGTTTACGAGTAGCGGGGGGGGGCAATGAGCAGTTCTTC. The J gene is TRBJ2-1, the V gene TRBV27; 11 nucleotides match TRBD2. The CDR3 spans 16 residues. Looked up from germline, CDR1 is MNHEY and CDR2 is SMNVEV (reference sequence). J gave up 6 bases and V 2 bases, and 6 bases lay outside the gene matches.

The CDR3 here is CATPNQIQAETEAFF. CDR3 bases: TGTGCCACACCAAATCAAATACAGGCCGAGACTGAAGCTTTCTTT. The chain combines TRBV27 with TRBJ1-1; tentative D call: TRBD1 (5 bases). CDR1 is MNHEY and CDR2 is SMNVEV in the germline V gene (reference sequence). The V end was cut by 10 bases, the J end by 5 bases, with 23 bases between. There are 15 residues in the CDR3.

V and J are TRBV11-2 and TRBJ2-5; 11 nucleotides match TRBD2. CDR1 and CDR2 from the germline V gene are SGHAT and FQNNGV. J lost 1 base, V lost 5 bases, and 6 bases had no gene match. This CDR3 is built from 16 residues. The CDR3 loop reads CASSPSGTSGQETQYF. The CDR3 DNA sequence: TGTGCCAGCAGCCCATCCGGGACTAGCGGCCAAGAGACCCAGTACTTC.

CDR3 DNA sequence: TGTGCCAGCAGCTCGAGGGGAGGGGTTGAGTTGGAGACCCAGTACTTC. Encoded protein: CASSSRGGVELETQYF. The chain links TRBV7-8 to TRBJ2-5, with 7 nucleotides matching TRBD2. This CDR3 comprises 16 residues. Germline V CDR1 and CDR2: SGHVS, FQNEAQ. V lost 4 bases to trimming and J lost 5 bases; unmatched junction nucleotides: 13.

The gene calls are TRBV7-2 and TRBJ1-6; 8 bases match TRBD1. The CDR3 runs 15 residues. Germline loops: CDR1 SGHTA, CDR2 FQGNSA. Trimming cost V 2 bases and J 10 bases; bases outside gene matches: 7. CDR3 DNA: TGTGCCAGCAGCTTACTCCAGGGGGCTCCATCACCCCTCCACTTT. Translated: CASSLLQGAPSPLHF.

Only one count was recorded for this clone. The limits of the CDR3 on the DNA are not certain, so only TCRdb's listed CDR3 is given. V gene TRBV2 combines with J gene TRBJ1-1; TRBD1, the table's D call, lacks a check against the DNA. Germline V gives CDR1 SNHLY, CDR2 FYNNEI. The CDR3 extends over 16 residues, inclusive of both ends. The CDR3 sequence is CASILEGGPMNTEAFF.

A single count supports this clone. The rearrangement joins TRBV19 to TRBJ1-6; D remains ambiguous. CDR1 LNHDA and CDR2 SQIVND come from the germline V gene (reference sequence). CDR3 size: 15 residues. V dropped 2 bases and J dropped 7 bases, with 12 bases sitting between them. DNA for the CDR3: TGTGCCAGTAGTATACAGGTATCCTGGAATTCACCCCTCCACTTT. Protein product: CASSIQVSWNSPLHF.

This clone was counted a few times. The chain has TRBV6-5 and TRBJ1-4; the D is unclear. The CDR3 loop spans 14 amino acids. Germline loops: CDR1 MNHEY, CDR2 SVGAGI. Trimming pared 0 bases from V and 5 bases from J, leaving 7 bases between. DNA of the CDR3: TGTGCCAGCAGTTACTCGGGCGTGAATGAAAAACTGTTTTTT. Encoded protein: CASSYSGVNEKLFF.

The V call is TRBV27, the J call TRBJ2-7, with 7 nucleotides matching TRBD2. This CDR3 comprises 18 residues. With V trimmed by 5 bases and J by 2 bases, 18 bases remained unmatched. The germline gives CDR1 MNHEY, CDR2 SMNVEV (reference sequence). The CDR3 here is CASSPYNPRGRGAYEQYV. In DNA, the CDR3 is TGTGCCAGCAGTCCTTATAACCCCCGAGGGAGGGGCGCCTACGAGCAGTACGTC.

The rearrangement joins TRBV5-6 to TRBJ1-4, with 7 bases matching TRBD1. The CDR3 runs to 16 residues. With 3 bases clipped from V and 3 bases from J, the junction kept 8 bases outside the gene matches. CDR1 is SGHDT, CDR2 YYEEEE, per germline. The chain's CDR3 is CASSWTARGANEKLFF. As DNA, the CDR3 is TGTGCCAGCAGCTGGACCGCCAGGGGGGCTAATGAAAAACTGTTTTTT.

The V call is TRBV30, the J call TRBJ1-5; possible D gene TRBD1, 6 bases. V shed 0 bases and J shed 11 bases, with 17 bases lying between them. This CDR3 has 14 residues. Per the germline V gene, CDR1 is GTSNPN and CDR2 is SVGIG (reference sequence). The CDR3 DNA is TGTGCCTGGAGTGTACGACAGGCGGTCAGGGCCCAGCATTTT. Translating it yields CAWSVRQAVRAQHF.

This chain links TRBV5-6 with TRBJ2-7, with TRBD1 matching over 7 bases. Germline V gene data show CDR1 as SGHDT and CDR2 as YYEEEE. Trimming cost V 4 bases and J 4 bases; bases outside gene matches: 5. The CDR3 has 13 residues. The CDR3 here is CASSETGFYEQYV. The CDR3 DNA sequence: TGTGCCAGCAGCGAGACAGGGTTTTACGAGCAGTACGTC.